Sequencing of this TCR beta chain was carried out in a study of blood T cell repertoires in COVID-19. On the study more broadly: Collection of acute and convalescent COVID-19 samples took place in the United States, Italy and Spain. PBMCs, B-cell-depleted T cells, or T cells provided the cDNA or gDNA that made up the material.

How the authors handled the data: Estimation of nucleated cell counts was performed using reference gene primer amplification. Libraries were prepared by immunoSEQ multiplex PCR; TCRdb keeps only in-frame clonotypes and omits some of them. For V, J and clone size, that table is used; D and trimming come from the DNA. The data contain some 140,000 clones, roughly 83% of them singletons. J gave up 5 bases and V 0 bases, and 2 bases lay outside the gene matches. The CDR3 runs 15 residues. Per germline, CDR1 MNHNY and CDR2 SVGAGI (reference sequence). The chain carries TRBV6-6 and TRBJ2-7, with 12 bases that match TRBD1. The sample taken for sequencing was peripheral blood. The sequence derives from a woman aged 55-75 years with acute or convalescent COVID-19. The CDR3 nucleotides are TGTGCCAGCAGTTACTCCGGGACAGGGGGCGACGAGCAGTACTTC. This gives the protein CASSYSGTGGDEQYF.